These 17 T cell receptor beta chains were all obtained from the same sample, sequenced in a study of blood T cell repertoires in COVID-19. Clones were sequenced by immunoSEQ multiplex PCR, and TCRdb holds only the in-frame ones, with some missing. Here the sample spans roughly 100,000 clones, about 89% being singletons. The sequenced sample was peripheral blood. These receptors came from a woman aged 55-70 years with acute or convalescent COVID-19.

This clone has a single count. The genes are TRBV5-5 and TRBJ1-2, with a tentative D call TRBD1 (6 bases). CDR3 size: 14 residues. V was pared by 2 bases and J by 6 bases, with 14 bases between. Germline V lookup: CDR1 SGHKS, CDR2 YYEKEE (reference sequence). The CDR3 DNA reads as TGTGCCAGCAGCTTACTCGTGACAGGAGATGGCTACACCTTC. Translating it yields CASSLLVTGDGYTF.

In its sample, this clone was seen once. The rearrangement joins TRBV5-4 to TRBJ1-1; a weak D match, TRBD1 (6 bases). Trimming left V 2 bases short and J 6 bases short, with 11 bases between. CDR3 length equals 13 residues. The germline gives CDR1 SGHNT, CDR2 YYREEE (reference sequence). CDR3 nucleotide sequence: TGTGCCAGCAGCTTAAGGGGGTACTCTGAAGCTTTCTTT. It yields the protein CASSLRGYSEAFF.

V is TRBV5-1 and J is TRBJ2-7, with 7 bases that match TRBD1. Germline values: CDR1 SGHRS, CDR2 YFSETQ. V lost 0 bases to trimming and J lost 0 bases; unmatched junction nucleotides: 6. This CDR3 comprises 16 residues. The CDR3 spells CASSLGPTGNSYEQYF. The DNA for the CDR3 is TGCGCCAGCAGCTTGGGCCCGACAGGGAACTCCTACGAGCAGTACTTC.

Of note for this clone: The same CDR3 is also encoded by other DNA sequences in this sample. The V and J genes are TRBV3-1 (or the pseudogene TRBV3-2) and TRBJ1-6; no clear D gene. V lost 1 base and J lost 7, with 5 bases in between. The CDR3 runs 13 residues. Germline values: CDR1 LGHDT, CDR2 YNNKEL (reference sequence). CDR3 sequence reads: CASSQGGNSPLHF. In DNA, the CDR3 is TGTGCCAGCAGCCAAGGCGGAAATTCACCCCTCCACTTT.

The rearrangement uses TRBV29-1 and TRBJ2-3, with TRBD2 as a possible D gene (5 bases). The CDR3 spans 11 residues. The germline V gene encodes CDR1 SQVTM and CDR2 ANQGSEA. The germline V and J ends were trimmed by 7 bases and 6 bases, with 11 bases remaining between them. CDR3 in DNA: TGCAGCGGGACGGGCGGGGATACGCAGTATTTT. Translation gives CSGTGGDTQYF.

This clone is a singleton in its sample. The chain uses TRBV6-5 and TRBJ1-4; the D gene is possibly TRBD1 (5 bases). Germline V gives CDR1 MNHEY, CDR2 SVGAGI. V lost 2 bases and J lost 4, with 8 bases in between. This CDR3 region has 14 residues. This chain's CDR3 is CASSYGALNEKLFF. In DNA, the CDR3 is TGTGCCAGCAGTTACGGGGCACTTAATGAAAAACTGTTTTTT.

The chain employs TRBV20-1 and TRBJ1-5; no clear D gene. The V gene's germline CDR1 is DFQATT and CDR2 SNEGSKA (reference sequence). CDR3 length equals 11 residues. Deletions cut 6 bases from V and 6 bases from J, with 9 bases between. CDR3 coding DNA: TGCAGTGCGGGAGCGGGTCAGCCCCAGCATTTT. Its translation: CSAGAGQPQHF.

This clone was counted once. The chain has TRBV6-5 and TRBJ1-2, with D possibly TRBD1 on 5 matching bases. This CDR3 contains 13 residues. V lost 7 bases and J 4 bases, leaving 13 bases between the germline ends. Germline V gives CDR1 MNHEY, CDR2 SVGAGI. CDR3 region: CASTHLRAYGYTF. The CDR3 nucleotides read TGTGCCAGCACCCACCTCAGGGCCTATGGCTACACCTTC.

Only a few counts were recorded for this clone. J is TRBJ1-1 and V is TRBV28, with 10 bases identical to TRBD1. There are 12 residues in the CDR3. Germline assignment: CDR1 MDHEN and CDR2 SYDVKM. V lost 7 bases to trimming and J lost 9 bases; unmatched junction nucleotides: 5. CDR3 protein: CASIPGQGKAFF. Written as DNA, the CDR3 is TGTGCCAGCATCCCGGGACAGGGGAAAGCTTTCTTT.

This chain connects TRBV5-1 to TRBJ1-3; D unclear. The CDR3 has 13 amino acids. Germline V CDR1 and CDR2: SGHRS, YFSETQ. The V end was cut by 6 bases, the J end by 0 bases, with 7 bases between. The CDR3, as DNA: TGCGCCAGCATGGTTAGCTCTGGAAACACCATATATTTT. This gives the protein CASMVSSGNTIYF.

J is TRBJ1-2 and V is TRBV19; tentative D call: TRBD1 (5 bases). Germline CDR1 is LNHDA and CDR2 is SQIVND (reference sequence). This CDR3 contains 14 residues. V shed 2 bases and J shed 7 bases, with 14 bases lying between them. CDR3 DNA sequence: TGTGCCAGTAGTATAACTACAGGACCCCCTGGCTACACCTTC. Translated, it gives CASSITTGPPGYTF.

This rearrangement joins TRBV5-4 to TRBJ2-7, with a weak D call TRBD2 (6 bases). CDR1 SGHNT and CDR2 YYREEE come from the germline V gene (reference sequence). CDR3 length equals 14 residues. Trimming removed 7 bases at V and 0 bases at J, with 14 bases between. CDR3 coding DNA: TGTGCCAGCGGGTCAAGGGACTCCTCCTACGAGCAGTACTTC. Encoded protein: CASGSRDSSYEQYF.

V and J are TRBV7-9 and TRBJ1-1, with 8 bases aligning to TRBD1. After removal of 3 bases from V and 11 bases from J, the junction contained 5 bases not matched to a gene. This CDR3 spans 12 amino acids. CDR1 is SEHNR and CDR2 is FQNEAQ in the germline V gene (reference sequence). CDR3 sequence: CASSFDRGLAFF. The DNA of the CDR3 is TGTGCCAGCAGCTTTGACAGGGGTCTCGCTTTCTTT. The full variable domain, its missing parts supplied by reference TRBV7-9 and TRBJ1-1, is DTGVSQNPRHKITKRGQNVTFRCDPISEHNRLYWYRQTLGQGPEFLTYFQNEAQLEKSRLLSDRFSAERPKGSFSTLEIQRTEQGDSAMYLCASSFDRGLAFFGQGTRLTVV.

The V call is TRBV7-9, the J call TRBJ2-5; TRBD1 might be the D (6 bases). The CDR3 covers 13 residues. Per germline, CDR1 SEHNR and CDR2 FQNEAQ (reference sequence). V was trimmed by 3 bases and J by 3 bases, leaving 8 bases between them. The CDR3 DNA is TGTGCCAGCAGCTTGGACAGTAAAGAGACCCAGTACTTC. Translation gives CASSLDSKETQYF.

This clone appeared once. DNA for the CDR3: TGTGCCAGCAGTTTACTAAGTAATGAGCAGTTCTTC. Translation: CASSLLSNEQFF. J is TRBJ2-1 and V is TRBV12-3 or TRBV12-4; D is uncertain. The V and J ends lost 2 bases and 7 bases respectively, with 6 bases between them. This CDR3 is 12 amino acids long.

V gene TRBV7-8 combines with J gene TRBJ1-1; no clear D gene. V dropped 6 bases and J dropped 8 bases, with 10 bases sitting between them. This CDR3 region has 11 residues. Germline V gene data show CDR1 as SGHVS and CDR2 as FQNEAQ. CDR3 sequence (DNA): TGTGCCAGCAGTCGTGGCGGGGAAGCTTTCTTT. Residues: CASSRGGEAFF.

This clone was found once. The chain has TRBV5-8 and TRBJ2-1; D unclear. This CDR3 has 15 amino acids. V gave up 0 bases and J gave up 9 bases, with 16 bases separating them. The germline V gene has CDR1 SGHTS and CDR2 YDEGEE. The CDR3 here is CASSLGLMGLSEQFF. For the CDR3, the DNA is TGTGCCAGCAGCTTGGGCCTCATGGGCCTTTCTGAGCAGTTCTTC.